The 22 T cell receptor beta chains presented below share a single source sample, sequenced in a study of cytotoxic CD8 clonotypes in ibrutinib-treated CLL. The assay was immunoSEQ multiplex PCR, and TCRdb's table has in-frame clones only and misses some. The sample includes about 68,000 clones, about 84% of them seen just once. The material was PBMCs, obtained at disease progression, from a patient treated with ibrutinib. The receptors here all came from a human donor with chronic lymphocytic leukemia.

The chain has TRBV4-1 and TRBJ2-3; D call uncertain. CDR1 and CDR2 from the germline V gene are MGHRA and YSYEKL. V was trimmed by 3 bases and J by 0 bases, leaving 4 bases between them. The CDR3 has 13 amino acids. The CDR3: CASSQGSTDTQYF. In DNA form, the CDR3 reads TGCGCCAGCAGCCAGGGAAGCACAGATACGCAGTATTTT.

The chain links TRBV2 to TRBJ2-7; D gene ambiguous. The germline V and J ends were trimmed by 6 bases and 5 bases, with 8 bases remaining between them. Germline CDR1 SNHLY, CDR2 FYNNEI. This CDR3 spans 11 amino acids. CDR3 sequence: CASSRKDEQYF. The CDR3 nucleotides are TGTGCCAGCAGCAGAAAGGACGAGCAGTACTTC. Complete variable domain (other parts from reference TRBV2 and TRBJ2-7): EPEVTQTPSHQVTQMGQEVILRCVPISNHLYFYWYRQILGQKVEFLVSFYNNEISEKSEIFDDQFSVERPDGSNFTLKIRSTKLEDSAMYFCASSRKDEQYFGPGTRLTVT.

The CDR3 DNA follows: TGTGCCAGCAGTGAGTACGGAGGAGATGGCTACACCTTC. It translates to CASSEYGGDGYTF. This chain connects TRBV6-4 to TRBJ1-2, with no clear D. The germline gives CDR1 MRHNA, CDR2 SNTAGT. V lost 3 bases and J 6 bases, leaving 11 bases between the germline ends. This CDR3 region has 13 residues.

The chain links TRBV5-1 to TRBJ2-7; 7 nucleotides align to TRBD1. This CDR3 region has 14 residues. Trimming cost V 6 bases and J 3 bases; bases outside gene matches: 9. From germline, CDR1 is SGHRS and CDR2 YFSETQ. Written as DNA, the CDR3 is TGCGCCAGCAAACCGGGACAGAAAAACTACGAGCAGTACTTC. It specifies CASKPGQKNYEQYF.

The chain joins TRBV7-2 to TRBJ1-6; 10 bases match TRBD1. Germline V gene sequence: CDR1 SGHTA, CDR2 FQGNSA. Germline trimming cut 5 bases from V and 10 bases from J; bases unmatched to any gene: 11. This CDR3 spans 16 amino acids. This CDR3 is CASSRPGQGSDSPLHF. CDR3 sequence (DNA): TGTGCCAGCAGCCGCCCGGGACAGGGGAGTGACTCACCCCTCCACTTT. Full variable domain (rest looked up from reference TRBV7-2 and TRBJ1-6): GAGVSQSPSNKVTEKGKDVELRCDPISGHTALYWYRQSLGQGLEFLIYFQGNSAPDKSGLPSDRFSAERTGGSVSTLTIQRTQQEDSAVYLCASSRPGQGSDSPLHFGNGTRLTVT.

The chain couples TRBV29-1 to TRBJ2-7; TRBD1 matches at 7 bases. CDR3 length: 12 residues. V lost 7 bases and J lost 2; bases outside the gene matches: 5. Germline V gene lookup returns CDR1 SQVTM and CDR2 ANQGSEA. The CDR3 bases are TGCAGCGGCTGGACAGGAACCTACGAGCAGTACTTC. It encodes CSGWTGTYEQYF.

This chain links TRBV7-7 with TRBJ2-1; tentative D call: TRBD2 (7 bases). This CDR3 is 15 amino acids long. Trimming took off 3 bases at V and 9 bases at J, with 18 bases between the two ends. Germline-derived CDR1 and CDR2 are SSHAT and FNYEAQ (reference sequence). The CDR3 nucleotides are TGTGCCAGCAGCTTCGGGGAGGGGGGCCTCGGTGAGCAGTTCTTC. Its protein is CASSFGEGGLGEQFF.

The rearrangement links TRBV6-6 to TRBJ1-1; no reliable D call. The germline gives CDR1 MNHNY, CDR2 SVGAGI (reference sequence). V lost 7 bases and J 8 bases, leaving 20 bases between the germline ends. The CDR3 consists of 14 residues. The CDR3 region has the DNA TGTGCCAGCAAACCCCCCGGTGGGCTCTCCGAAGCTTTCTTT. This encodes CASKPPGGLSEAFF.

The J gene is TRBJ2-2, the V gene TRBV18, with 13 positions matching TRBD2. Germline V lookup: CDR1 KGHSH, CDR2 LQKENI. The ends lost 3 bases at V and 3 bases at J; junction bases unmatched: 1. This CDR3 contains 16 residues. In DNA form, the CDR3 reads TGTGCCAGCTCACCGGGACTAGCGGGGTACACCGGGGAGCTGTTTTTT. The encoded protein is CASSPGLAGYTGELFF.

The chain joins TRBV28 to TRBJ1-2; D is undetermined. The germline gives CDR1 MDHEN, CDR2 SYDVKM. V lost 5 bases to trimming and J lost 4 bases, with 23 bases between them. The CDR3 is 17 amino acids. The CDR3 spells CASSRPSYSGHLYGYTF. CDR3 sequence (DNA): TGTGCCAGCAGTCGCCCATCTTACAGTGGCCACCTCTATGGCTACACCTTC.

This chain joins TRBV19 and TRBJ2-3; D possibly corresponds to TRBD1 (5 bases). Germline V CDR1 and CDR2: LNHDA, SQIVND (reference sequence). Trimming shortened V by 8 bases and J by 5 bases, and 11 bases separated the two germline ends. The CDR3 extends over 12 amino acids. This CDR3 reads CASRQSGDTQYF. CDR3 coding DNA: TGTGCCAGTCGACAGAGTGGAGATACGCAGTATTTT.

The V call is TRBV10-3, the J call TRBJ2-4; tentatively, D is TRBD2 (6 bases). Germline V lookup: CDR1 ENHRY, CDR2 SYGVKD. Trimming shortened V by 0 bases and J by 6 bases, and 12 bases separated the two germline ends. The CDR3 is made up of 15 amino acids. CDR3 sequence: CAISESWGDGNIQYF. Here the CDR3 DNA reads TGTGCCATCAGTGAGTCGTGGGGGGACGGAAACATTCAGTACTTC.

The chain's CDR3 is CASSPRTGREETQYF. Here the CDR3 DNA reads TGTGCCAGCAGCCCACGGACGGGCAGGGAAGAGACCCAGTACTTC. The genes are TRBV5-4 and TRBJ2-5, with D perhaps matching TRBD1 (5 bases). V lost 4 bases to trimming and J lost 3 bases, with 16 bases between them. CDR1 and CDR2 (germline): SGHNT, YYREEE (reference sequence). The CDR3 sequence is 15 residues long.

J is TRBJ1-2 and V is TRBV18; 7 nucleotides line up with TRBD1. The germline CDR1 and CDR2 sequences are KGHSH and LQKENI. The CDR3 contains 14 residues. The J segment lost 6 bases and the V segment lost 2 bases, leaving 6 bases of the junction unmatched. The CDR3 region is CASSPDRDLDGYTF. In nucleotides, the CDR3 is TGTGCCAGCTCACCAGACAGGGACTTAGATGGCTACACCTTC. Based on the CDR3 plus reference TRBV18 and TRBJ1-2, the full variable domain is NAGVMQNPRHLVRRRGQEARLRCSPMKGHSHVYWYRQLPEEGLKFMVYLQKENIIDESGMPKERFSAEFPKEGPSILRIQQVVRGDSAAYFCASSPDRDLDGYTFGSGTRLTVV.

The chain employs TRBV2 and TRBJ1-2; D might be TRBD1 (6 bases). The germline gives CDR1 SNHLY, CDR2 FYNNEI. The CDR3 loop spans 13 amino acids. The V end lost 1 base, the J end lost 8 bases, and 11 bases lay between the germline ends. The CDR3 bases are TGTGCCAGCAGTGAAGGAACAGGGCGCGGCTACACCTTC. Protein sequence: CASSEGTGRGYTF.

The rearrangement joins TRBV30 to TRBJ2-3; TRBD2 matches at 11 bases. The length of the CDR3 is 15 residues. The V gene's germline CDR1 is GTSNPN and CDR2 SVGIG (reference sequence). Losses at the gene ends were 1 base for V and 4 bases for J; bases not matched to a gene: 4. CDR3: CAWSGLAGTPDTQYF. The CDR3 DNA follows: TGTGCCTGGAGTGGACTAGCGGGAACCCCAGATACGCAGTATTTT.

V and J are TRBV19 and TRBJ2-5, with 13 nucleotides matching TRBD2. Germline CDR1 LNHDA, CDR2 SQIVND (reference sequence). CDR3 length: 15 residues. Unmatched junction bases numbered 1, after V lost 5 bases and J lost 1 base. CDR3: CASSGLAGVQETQYF. In DNA, the CDR3 is TGTGCCAGTAGTGGACTAGCGGGGGTCCAAGAGACCCAGTACTTC.

V and J are TRBV2 and TRBJ1-5, with 8 bases fitting TRBD1. Germline V gene sequence: CDR1 SNHLY, CDR2 FYNNEI. V was pared by 8 bases and J by 9 bases, with 9 bases of the junction left unmatched. The CDR3 length is 13 residues. CDR3 sequence (DNA): TGTGCCAGCGGGACAGGCTCGGCGGGGCCCCAGCATTTT. Encoded protein: CASGTGSAGPQHF.

The V and J genes are TRBV19 and TRBJ2-2, with a possible D match to TRBD2 (7 bases). V lost 8 bases to trimming and J lost 6 bases, with 28 bases between them. The germline V gene has CDR1 LNHDA and CDR2 SQIVND (reference sequence). CDR3 size: 18 residues. This chain's CDR3 is CASRIPRGRALGAGELFF. DNA of the CDR3: TGTGCCAGTCGGATCCCTAGGGGGAGGGCCCTCGGGGCCGGGGAGCTGTTTTTT.

The gene calls are TRBV6-5 and TRBJ2-4, with D possibly being TRBD1 (6 bases). From germline, CDR1 is MNHEY and CDR2 SVGAGI. The V end lost 10 bases, the J end lost 0 bases, and 16 bases lay between the germline ends. CDR3 length equals 15 residues. CDR3 DNA: TGTGCCACCTCATGGGGCAGGGGAGCCAAAAACATTCAGTACTTC. Its protein is CATSWGRGAKNIQYF.

V and J are TRBV28 and TRBJ1-2, with D possibly being TRBD1 (6 bases). Germline V lookup: CDR1 MDHEN, CDR2 SYDVKM. Trimming pared 7 bases from V and 2 bases from J, leaving 8 bases between. The CDR3 has 12 amino acids. The CDR3 nucleotides are TGTGCCAGCATTACAGGGAACTATGGCTACACCTTC. This codes for CASITGNYGYTF.

This clone occurred once. The gene calls are TRBV6-5 and TRBJ1-6; no clear D gene. The V and J ends lost 6 bases and 5 bases respectively, with 8 bases between them. The CDR3 spans 13 residues. Germline CDR1 reads MNHEY; CDR2 reads SVGAGI. The CDR3 protein is CASRLGHNSPLHF. The CDR3 DNA reads as TGTGCCAGCAGACTCGGACATAATTCACCCCTCCACTTT.